The 17 T cell receptor beta chains presented below share a single source sample, sequenced in a study of blood T cell repertoires in COVID-19. Profiled with immunoSEQ multiplex PCR; TCRdb holds only in-frame clones, not every one. The data show roughly 200,000 clones, about 70% seen once. Sequencing input: peripheral blood. The receptors shown here come from a woman between 50 and 59 years old with active or convalescent COVID-19.

The chain joins TRBV7-8 to TRBJ1-2, with a tentative D call TRBD1 (6 bases). V lost 4 bases to trimming and J lost 3 bases, with 9 bases between them. The CDR3 totals 13 residues. Looked up from germline, CDR1 is SGHVS and CDR2 is FQNEAQ. CDR3 sequence (DNA): TGTGCCAGCAGCTGGAACAGGGACTATGGCTACACCTTC. It codes for CASSWNRDYGYTF. The full variable domain, in which reference TRBV7-8 and TRBJ1-2 provide the parts outside the CDR3, is GAGVSQSPRYKVAKRGQDVALRCDPISGHVSLFWYQQALGQGPEFLTYFQNEAQLDKSGLPSDRFFAERPEGSVSTLKIQRTQQEDSAVYLCASSWNRDYGYTFGSGTRLTVV.

Here the CDR3 reads CAWSAVGLDEQYF. The DNA for the CDR3 is TGTGCCTGGAGTGCGGTGGGCCTCGACGAGCAGTACTTC. The chain links TRBV30 to TRBJ2-7, with unresolved D. The germline V and J ends were trimmed by 1 base and 5 bases, with 12 bases remaining between them. Germline lookup yields CDR1 GTSNPN and CDR2 SVGIG (reference sequence). The CDR3 has 13 amino acids.

The table lists this clone with a few counts. This chain links TRBV19 with TRBJ1-5, with 7 bases aligning to TRBD1. The CDR3 contains 15 residues. The trim removed 3 bases at V and 1 base at J, leaving 3 bases unmatched. Germline CDR1 and CDR2: LNHDA and SQIVND (reference sequence). CDR3: CASSISGGSNQPQHF. CDR3 nucleotide sequence: TGTGCCAGTAGTATCTCAGGGGGAAGCAATCAGCCCCAGCATTTT.

The rearrangement links TRBV27 to TRBJ1-1; 8 bases match TRBD1. Germline-derived CDR1 and CDR2 are MNHEY and SMNVEV (reference sequence). Unmatched junction bases numbered 2, after V lost 5 bases and J lost 0 bases. The CDR3 consists of 14 residues. The CDR3 here is CASSPRGLNTEAFF. The CDR3 DNA reads TGTGCCAGCAGTCCCAGGGGGCTGAACACTGAAGCTTTCTTT.

The chain combines TRBV7-6 with TRBJ2-7; unclear D gene. Germline V gene data show CDR1 as SGHVS and CDR2 as FNYEAQ. The length of the CDR3 is 15 residues. Trimming took 1 base from V and 0 from J, leaving 10 bases between them. CDR3 sequence reads: CASSLDPVSSYEQYF. DNA for the CDR3: TGTGCCAGCAGCTTAGACCCGGTAAGCTCCTACGAGCAGTACTTC.

The chain carries TRBV11-1 and TRBJ1-6, with D tentatively TRBD1 (6 bases). V lost 2 bases and J 9 bases, leaving 11 bases between the germline ends. The CDR3 length is 14 residues. From germline, CDR1 is SGHAT and CDR2 FQDESV (reference sequence). The CDR3 DNA reads as TGTGCCAGCAGCTTAAGGCAGGGGAGTTCACCCCTCCACTTT. Translated: CASSLRQGSSPLHF.

The chain has TRBV6-6 and TRBJ2-3; 8 bases are shared with TRBD2. This CDR3 has 15 amino acids. V trimming: 6 bases; J trimming: 6 bases; junction bases outside the gene matches: 11. Germline CDR1 and CDR2: MNHNY and SVGAGI (reference sequence). The CDR3: CASSNSGASRDTQYF. The CDR3 nucleotides read TGTGCCAGCAGCAATAGCGGGGCCTCCCGGGATACGCAGTATTTT.

V usage is TRBV18 and J usage is TRBJ2-7, with TRBD2 matching over 10 bases. V lost 5 bases to trimming and J lost 3 bases; unmatched junction nucleotides: 7. Germline CDR1 is KGHSH and CDR2 is LQKENI. The CDR3 totals 15 residues. DNA of the CDR3: TGTGCCAGCTCATCTAGCGGGAGTTTAGGCTACGAGCAGTACTTC. Its protein is CASSSSGSLGYEQYF.

The rearrangement joins TRBV7-9 to TRBJ2-7, with 9 positions matching TRBD1. The trim removed 5 bases at V and 4 bases at J, leaving 6 bases unmatched. Germline values: CDR1 SEHNR, CDR2 FQNEAQ (reference sequence). The CDR3 loop spans 14 amino acids. DNA of the CDR3: TGTGCCAGCAGCCTGGACAGGGGAAAGTACGAGCAGTACTTC. Translated, it gives CASSLDRGKYEQYF.

This clone came up a few times. The chain joins TRBV30 to TRBJ1-6; D not resolved. The CDR3 is 15 residues long. From germline, CDR1 is GTSNPN and CDR2 SVGIG (reference sequence). V shed 4 bases and J shed 2 bases, with 12 bases lying between them. The CDR3 reads CAWKGLQTYNSPLHF. CDR3 DNA: TGTGCCTGGAAAGGACTGCAAACCTATAATTCACCCCTCCACTTT.

V and J are TRBV29-1 and TRBJ2-1, with TRBD1 matching over 9 bases. The V and J ends lost 7 bases and 13 bases, in that order; junction bases with no gene match: 5. Germline CDR1 SQVTM, CDR2 ANQGSEA. The CDR3 contains 10 residues. The CDR3 loop is CSGGDRDQFF. CDR3 DNA sequence: TGCAGCGGTGGGGACAGGGACCAGTTCTTC.

This chain links TRBV18 with TRBJ1-1; possibly TRBD1 for D (6 bases). Trimming took 5 bases from V and 1 from J, leaving 11 bases between them. This CDR3 is 14 amino acids long. CDR1 is KGHSH and CDR2 is LQKENI in the germline V gene. The CDR3: CASSSGTTNTEAFF. For the CDR3, the DNA is TGTGCCAGCTCATCAGGGACAACGAACACTGAAGCTTTCTTT. The full variable domain, with the rest looked up from reference TRBV18 and TRBJ1-1, is NAGVMQNPRHLVRRRGQEARLRCSPMKGHSHVYWYRQLPEEGLKFMVYLQKENIIDESGMPKERFSAEFPKEGPSILRIQQVVRGDSAAYFCASSSGTTNTEAFFGQGTRLTVV.

The chain links TRBV19 to TRBJ1-4; 7 bases are a match to TRBD1. Germline lookup yields CDR1 LNHDA and CDR2 SQIVND (reference sequence). The trim removed 8 bases at V and 6 bases at J, leaving 9 bases unmatched. The CDR3 is made up of 14 amino acids. The CDR3: CASGMTGYDEKLFF. CDR3 DNA sequence: TGTGCCAGTGGAATGACAGGGTACGATGAAAAACTGTTTTTT.

The chain employs TRBV29-1 and TRBJ1-1; D call uncertain. The CDR3 contains 13 residues. Germline assignment: CDR1 SQVTM and CDR2 ANQGSEA. Trimming left V 3 bases short and J 6 bases short, with 14 bases between. The CDR3: CSVEWPQRSEAFF. DNA of the CDR3: TGCAGCGTTGAGTGGCCGCAGCGGTCTGAAGCTTTCTTT. Full variable domain (rest looked up from reference TRBV29-1 and TRBJ1-1): SAVISQKPSRDICQRGTSLTIQCQVDSQVTMMFWYRQQPGQSLTLIATANQGSEATYESGFVIDKFPISRPNLTFSTLTVSNMSPEDSSIYLCSVEWPQRSEAFFGQGTRLTVV.

In its sample, this clone was seen a few times. This chain uses TRBV7-2 with TRBJ2-7; 8 nucleotides line up with TRBD1. The CDR3 has 13 amino acids. Looked up from germline, CDR1 is SGHTA and CDR2 is FQGNSA. Trimming cost V 6 bases and J 3 bases; bases outside gene matches: 4. CDR3 DNA sequence: TGTGCCAGCAGGGCGACAGGGGTCTACGAGCAGTACTTC. Residues: CASRATGVYEQYF.

This clone was detected a few times. This chain joins TRBV5-4 and TRBJ2-2; TRBD2 agrees at 10 bases. Germline CDR1 reads SGHNT; CDR2 reads YYREEE (reference sequence). This CDR3 comprises 17 residues. The J segment lost 4 bases and the V segment lost 4 bases, leaving 10 bases of the junction unmatched. The CDR3 reads CASSERGSGRPTGELFF. The CDR3 DNA reads TGTGCCAGCAGCGAGAGAGGTAGCGGGAGGCCCACCGGGGAGCTGTTTTTT.

This chain links TRBV5-1 with TRBJ2-2, with a possible D match to TRBD2 (5 bases). Germline V lookup: CDR1 SGHRS, CDR2 YFSETQ. Trimming shortened V by 3 bases and J by 0 bases, and 6 bases separated the two germline ends. This CDR3 spans 14 amino acids. The CDR3 spells CASSSGANTGELFF. Written as DNA, the CDR3 is TGCGCCAGCAGCTCCGGGGCGAACACCGGGGAGCTGTTTTTT.